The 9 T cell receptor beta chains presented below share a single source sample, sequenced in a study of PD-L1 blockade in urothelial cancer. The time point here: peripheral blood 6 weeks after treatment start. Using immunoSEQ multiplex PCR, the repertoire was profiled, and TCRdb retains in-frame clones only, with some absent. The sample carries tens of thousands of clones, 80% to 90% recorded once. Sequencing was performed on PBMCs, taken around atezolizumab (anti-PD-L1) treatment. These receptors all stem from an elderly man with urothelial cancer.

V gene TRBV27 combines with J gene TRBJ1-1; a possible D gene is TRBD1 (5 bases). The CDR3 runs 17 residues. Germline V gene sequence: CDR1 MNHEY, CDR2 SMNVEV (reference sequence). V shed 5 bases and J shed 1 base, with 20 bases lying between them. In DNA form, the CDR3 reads TGTGCCAGCAGTACCCGGCTTCTGGCAGGGAAGAACACTGAAGCTTTCTTT. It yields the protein CASSTRLLAGKNTEAFF.

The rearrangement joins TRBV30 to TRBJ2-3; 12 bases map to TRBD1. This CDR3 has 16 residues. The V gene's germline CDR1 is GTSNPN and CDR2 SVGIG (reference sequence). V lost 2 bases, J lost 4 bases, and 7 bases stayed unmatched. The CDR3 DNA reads TGTGCCTGGAGTAACCGGGACAGGGGGCACGCAGATACGCAGTATTTT. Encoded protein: CAWSNRDRGHADTQYF.

This chain's CDR3 is CASSLRNQRTDTQYF. DNA for the CDR3: TGCGCCAGCAGCTTACGGAACCAGCGAACAGATACGCAGTATTTT. This rearrangement joins TRBV5-1 to TRBJ2-3, with D unresolved. The CDR3 contains 15 residues. V lost 2 bases, J lost 3 bases, and 13 bases lay in between. Germline V gene data show CDR1 as SGHRS and CDR2 as YFSETQ.

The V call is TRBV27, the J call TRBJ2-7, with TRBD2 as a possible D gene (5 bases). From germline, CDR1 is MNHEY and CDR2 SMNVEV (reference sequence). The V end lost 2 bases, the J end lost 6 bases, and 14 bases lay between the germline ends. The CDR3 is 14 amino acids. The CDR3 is CASSLREGAVEQYF. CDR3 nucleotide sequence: TGTGCCAGCAGTTTAAGAGAGGGTGCGGTCGAGCAGTACTTC.

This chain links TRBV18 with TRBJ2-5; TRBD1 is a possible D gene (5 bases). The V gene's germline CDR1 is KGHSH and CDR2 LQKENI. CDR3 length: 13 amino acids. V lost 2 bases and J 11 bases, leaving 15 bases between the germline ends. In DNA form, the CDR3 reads TGTGCCAGCTCACCAAAGGATCTAGGGGTGCAGTACTTC. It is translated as CASSPKDLGVQYF. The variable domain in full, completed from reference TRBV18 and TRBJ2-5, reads NAGVMQNPRHLVRRRGQEARLRCSPMKGHSHVYWYRQLPEEGLKFMVYLQKENIIDESGMPKERFSAEFPKEGPSILRIQQVVRGDSAAYFCASSPKDLGVQYFGPGTRLLVL.

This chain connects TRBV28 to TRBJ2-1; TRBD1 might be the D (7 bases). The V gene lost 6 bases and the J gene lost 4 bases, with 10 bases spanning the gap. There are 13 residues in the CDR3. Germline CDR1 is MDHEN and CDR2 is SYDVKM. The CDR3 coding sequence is TGTGCCAGCAGGCAGGGGGGATACAATGAGCAGTTCTTC. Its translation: CASRQGGYNEQFF. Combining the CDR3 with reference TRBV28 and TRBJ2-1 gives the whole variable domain DVKVTQSSRYLVKRTGEKVFLECVQDMDHENMFWYRQDPGLGLRLIYFSYDVKMKEKGDIPEGYSVSREKKERFSLILESASTNQTSMYLCASRQGGYNEQFFGPGTRLTVL.

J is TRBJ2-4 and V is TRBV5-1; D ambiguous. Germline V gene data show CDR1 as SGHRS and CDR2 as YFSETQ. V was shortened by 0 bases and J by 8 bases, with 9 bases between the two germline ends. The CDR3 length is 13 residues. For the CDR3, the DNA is TGCGCCAGCAGCTTGGCCGGAGAGGACATTCAGTACTTC. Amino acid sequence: CASSLAGEDIQYF.

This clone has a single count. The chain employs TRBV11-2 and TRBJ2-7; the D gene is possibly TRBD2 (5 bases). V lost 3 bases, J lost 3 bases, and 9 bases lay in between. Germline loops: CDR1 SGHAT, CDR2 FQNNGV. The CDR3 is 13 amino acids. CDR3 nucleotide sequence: TGTGCCAGCAGCTTCCACCGGGACTACGAGCAGTACTTC. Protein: CASSFHRDYEQYF.

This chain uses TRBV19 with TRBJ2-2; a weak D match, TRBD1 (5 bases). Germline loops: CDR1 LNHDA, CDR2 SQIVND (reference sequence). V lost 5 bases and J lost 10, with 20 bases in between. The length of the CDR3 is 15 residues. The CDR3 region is CASSFLPTGSPELFF. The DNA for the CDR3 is TGTGCCAGTAGTTTCCTCCCAACAGGTTCTCCGGAGCTGTTTTTT.